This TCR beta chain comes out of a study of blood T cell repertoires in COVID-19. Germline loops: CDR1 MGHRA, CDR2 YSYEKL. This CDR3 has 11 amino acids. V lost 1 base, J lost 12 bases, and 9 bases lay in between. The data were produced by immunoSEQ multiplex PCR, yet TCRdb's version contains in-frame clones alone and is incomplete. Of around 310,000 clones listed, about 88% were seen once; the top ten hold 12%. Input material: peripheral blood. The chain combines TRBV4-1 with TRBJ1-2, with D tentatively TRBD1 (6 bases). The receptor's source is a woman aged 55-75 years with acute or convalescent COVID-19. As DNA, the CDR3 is TGCGCCAGCAGCCAAGGGCGGGGGCACACCTTC. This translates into CASSQGRGHTF.